This TCR beta chain came from a study of shared clonotypes between healthy human individuals. About the study: For every donor, three CD4 naive, three CD4 memory, two CD8 naive and one CD8 memory plates were used.

The sample holds one count of this clone. The table came from immunoSEQ multiplex PCR; TCRdb's copy has only in-frame clones and leaves some out. The sample holds millions of clones; approximately 92% are singletons and the top ten take roughly 0.15%. V lost 10 bases and J 2 bases, leaving 11 bases between the germline ends. Germline V gene data show CDR1 as LNHDA and CDR2 as SQIVND (reference sequence). This CDR3 contains 13 residues. The source is a man aged 18 to 29 in good health. The sequenced sample consisted of naive CD4+ T cells sorted from blood. The subset is: CD45RA+ positively selected. The chain carries TRBV19 and TRBJ2-2; D is unclear. The CDR3 region has the DNA TGTGCCACTCAGGACCGAAACACCGGGGAGCTGTTTTTT. This translates into CATQDRNTGELFF.